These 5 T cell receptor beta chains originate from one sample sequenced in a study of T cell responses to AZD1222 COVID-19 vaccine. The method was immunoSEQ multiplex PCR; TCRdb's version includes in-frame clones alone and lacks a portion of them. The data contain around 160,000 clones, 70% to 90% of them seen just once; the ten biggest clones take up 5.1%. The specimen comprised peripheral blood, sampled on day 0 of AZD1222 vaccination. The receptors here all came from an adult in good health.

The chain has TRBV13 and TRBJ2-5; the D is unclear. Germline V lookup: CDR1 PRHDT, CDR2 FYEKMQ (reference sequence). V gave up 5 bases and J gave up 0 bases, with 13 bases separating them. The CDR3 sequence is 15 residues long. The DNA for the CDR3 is TGTGCCAGCAGCCTACGACCCGGGCACCAAGAGACCCAGTACTTC. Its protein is CASSLRPGHQETQYF.

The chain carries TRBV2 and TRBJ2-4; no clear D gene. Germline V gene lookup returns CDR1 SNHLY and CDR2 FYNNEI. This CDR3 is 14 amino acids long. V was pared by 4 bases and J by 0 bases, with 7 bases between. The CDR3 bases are TGTGCCAGCAGTGGGACGGTAGCCAAAAACATTCAGTACTTC. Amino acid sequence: CASSGTVAKNIQYF.

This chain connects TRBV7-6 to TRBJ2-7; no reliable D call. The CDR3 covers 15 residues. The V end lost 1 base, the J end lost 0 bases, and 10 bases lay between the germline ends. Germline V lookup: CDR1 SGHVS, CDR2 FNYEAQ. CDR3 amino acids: CASSLVASSSYEQYF. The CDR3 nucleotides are TGTGCCAGCAGCTTAGTGGCCAGTAGCTCCTACGAGCAGTACTTC.

The CDR3 spells CASSASTVSSYEQYF. The CDR3 nucleotides are TGTGCCAGCAGCGCCTCAACAGTTAGCTCCTACGAGCAGTACTTC. The chain couples TRBV7-9 to TRBJ2-7; D is undetermined. This CDR3 spans 15 amino acids. Germline assignment: CDR1 SEHNR and CDR2 FQNEAQ (reference sequence). V was trimmed by 5 bases and J by 0 bases, leaving 14 bases between them.

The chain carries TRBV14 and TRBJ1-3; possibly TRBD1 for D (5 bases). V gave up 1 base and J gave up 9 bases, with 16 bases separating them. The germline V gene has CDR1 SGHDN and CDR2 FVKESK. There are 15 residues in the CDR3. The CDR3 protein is CASSQVLGARATIYF. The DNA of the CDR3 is TGTGCCAGCAGCCAAGTTCTAGGGGCCAGGGCCACCATATATTTT.